These 10 T cell receptor beta chains share one sample of origin, sequenced in a study of control samples from healthy donors and cancer patients. TCRdb keeps only in-frame clones here, not all; method: immunoSEQ multiplex PCR. The sample holds 90,000 or so clones, around four fifths seen once. The sequenced material came from blood. Receptors were obtained from a man younger than 40 in good health.

V usage is TRBV3-1 (or the pseudogene TRBV3-2) and J usage is TRBJ2-5; D unclear. The CDR3 runs 15 residues. V was clipped by 4 bases and J by 1 base, with 13 bases between them. CDR1 LGHDT and CDR2 YNNKEL come from the germline V gene (reference sequence). CDR3 protein: CASSLPDWPQETQYF. The DNA for the CDR3 is TGTGCCAGCAGCCTCCCGGATTGGCCCCAAGAGACCCAGTACTTC.

V and J are TRBV13 and TRBJ2-5; 10 nucleotides match TRBD2. Germline loops: CDR1 PRHDT, CDR2 FYEKMQ (reference sequence). V lost 3 bases and J lost 7; bases outside the gene matches: 2. CDR3 size: 13 residues. Here the CDR3 DNA reads TGTGCCAGCAGCTTTGCTAGCGGGGGGACCCAGTACTTC. Protein: CASSFASGGTQYF.

The chain joins TRBV6-5 to TRBJ1-1; possible D gene TRBD1, 6 bases. Trimming shortened V by 6 bases and J by 1 base, and 9 bases separated the two germline ends. The CDR3 is 13 amino acids. Per the germline V gene, CDR1 is MNHEY and CDR2 is SVGAGI. The CDR3 coding sequence is TGTGCCAGCAGGATGGGGGCGAACACTGAAGCTTTCTTT. This sequence encodes CASRMGANTEAFF.

V gene TRBV28 combines with J gene TRBJ1-5; 7 bases agree with TRBD1. The CDR3 covers 14 residues. The V gene end was trimmed by 5 bases and the J gene end by 1 base; junction bases not matched to a gene: 2. Germline V gene lookup returns CDR1 MDHEN and CDR2 SYDVKM. CDR3 amino acids: CASSEQGSNQPQHF. The CDR3 DNA reads TGTGCCAGCAGTGAACAGGGGAGCAATCAGCCCCAGCATTTT.

The chain carries TRBV27 and TRBJ1-1; TRBD1 agrees at 11 bases. This CDR3 has 16 residues. CDR1 MNHEY and CDR2 SMNVEV come from the germline V gene (reference sequence). J was trimmed by 0 bases and V by 6 bases; bases with no gene match: 6. CDR3 sequence: CASSKDRGHMNTEAFF. The CDR3 DNA reads TGTGCCAGCAGCAAGGACAGGGGGCACATGAACACTGAAGCTTTCTTT.

J is TRBJ1-5 and V is TRBV28, with D perhaps TRBD1 (5 bases). Deletions cut 1 base from V and 1 base from J, with 11 bases between. CDR1 and CDR2 from the germline V gene are MDHEN and SYDVKM. The CDR3 is made up of 16 amino acids. DNA of the CDR3: TGTGCCAGCAGTTTATTCGGGGGTGTGAGCAATCAGCCCCAGCATTTT. This encodes CASSLFGGVSNQPQHF.

The J gene is TRBJ2-1, the V gene TRBV27; 7 nucleotides line up with TRBD1. Germline CDR1 is MNHEY and CDR2 is SMNVEV (reference sequence). The junction had 5 bases not matched to a gene; V was cut back by 6 bases and J by 0 bases. There are 15 residues in the CDR3. The CDR3 DNA follows: TGTGCCAGCAGGCCTACAGGGGACTCCTACAATGAGCAGTTCTTC. It yields the protein CASRPTGDSYNEQFF.

J is TRBJ2-1 and V is TRBV30; D is ambiguous. Germline lookup yields CDR1 GTSNPN and CDR2 SVGIG (reference sequence). There are 11 residues in the CDR3. V lost 2 bases and J 9 bases, leaving 8 bases between the germline ends. CDR3 region: CAWSPRGEQFF. DNA of the CDR3: TGTGCCTGGAGTCCGCGCGGTGAGCAGTTCTTC.

The rearrangement uses TRBV11-2 and TRBJ1-6; D not resolved. CDR3 length equals 13 residues. Trimming shortened V by 4 bases and J by 9 bases, and 10 bases separated the two germline ends. Germline lookup yields CDR1 SGHAT and CDR2 FQNNGV. CDR3 bases: TGTGCCAGCAGCTCAGTGGGCAGTTCACCCCTCCACTTT. Residues: CASSSVGSSPLHF. Based on the CDR3 plus reference TRBV11-2 and TRBJ1-6, the full variable domain is EAGVAQSPRYKIIEKRQSVAFWCNPISGHATLYWYQQILGQGPKLLIQFQNNGVVDDSQLPKDRFSAERLKGVDSTLKIQPAKLEDSAVYLCASSSVGSSPLHFGNGTRLTVT.

A few counts support this clone. The chain employs TRBV30 and TRBJ2-2, with TRBD1 matching over 7 bases. This CDR3 is built from 13 residues. The V gene end was trimmed by 2 bases and the J gene end by 8 bases; junction bases not matched to a gene: 5. In germline, CDR1 is GTSNPN, CDR2 SVGIG (reference sequence). CDR3 nucleotides: TGTGCCTGGAGTTCAGGGGGTTCGGGGGAGCTGTTTTTT. This gives the protein CAWSSGGSGELFF.